This T cell receptor beta chain is drawn from a study of T cells after yellow fever vaccination. TCRdb passed the 5' RACE reads through MiXCR, listing each CDR3 protein once. The data contain 450,000 to 600,000 distinct CDR3 sequences, approximately 15% of them singletons. Trimming took 0 bases from V and 6 from J, leaving 13 bases between them. CDR1 is SGHRS, CDR2 YFSETQ, per germline. The CDR3 sequence is 14 residues long. This clonotype has at least ten counts. The genes are TRBV5-1 and TRBJ2-7, with D possibly TRBD1 on 6 matching bases. Sequencing was performed on PBMCs, taken on the day of the yellow fever booster vaccination. The sequence was collected from a man between 25 and 39 years old who received the YFV17D yellow fever vaccine. The CDR3 here is CASSLDRDQGEQYF. The DNA of the CDR3 is TGCGCCAGCAGCTTGGACAGGGACCAGGGCGAGCAGTACTTC.